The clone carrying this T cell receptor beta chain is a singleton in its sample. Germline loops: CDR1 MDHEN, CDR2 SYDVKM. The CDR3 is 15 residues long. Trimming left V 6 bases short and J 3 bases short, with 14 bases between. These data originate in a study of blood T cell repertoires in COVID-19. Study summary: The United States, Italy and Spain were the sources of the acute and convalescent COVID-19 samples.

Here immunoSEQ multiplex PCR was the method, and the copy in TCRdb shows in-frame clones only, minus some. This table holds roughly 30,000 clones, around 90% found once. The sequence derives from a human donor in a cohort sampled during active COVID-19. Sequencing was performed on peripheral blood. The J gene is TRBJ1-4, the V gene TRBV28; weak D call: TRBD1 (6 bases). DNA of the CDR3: TGTGCCAGCAGCCCCCAGGGGAGCCCTAATGAAAAACTGTTTTTT. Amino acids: CASSPQGSPNEKLFF.